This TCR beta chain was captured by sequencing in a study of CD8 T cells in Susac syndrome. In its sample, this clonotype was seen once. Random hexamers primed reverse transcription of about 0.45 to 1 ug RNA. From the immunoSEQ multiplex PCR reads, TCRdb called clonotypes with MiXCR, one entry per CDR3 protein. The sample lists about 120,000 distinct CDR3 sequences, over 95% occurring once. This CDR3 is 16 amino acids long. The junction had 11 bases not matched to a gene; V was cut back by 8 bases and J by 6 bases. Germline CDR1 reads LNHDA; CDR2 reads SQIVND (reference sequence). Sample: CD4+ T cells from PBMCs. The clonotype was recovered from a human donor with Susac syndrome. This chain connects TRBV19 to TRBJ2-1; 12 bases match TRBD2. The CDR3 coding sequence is TGTGCCAGTGATTTCGGACTAGCGGGATTTGGCAATGAGCAGTTCTTC. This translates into CASDFGLAGFGNEQFF.